A single sample gave rise to the 2 T cell receptor beta chains below, sequenced in a study of CD8 T cells in ankylosing spondylitis. General study findings and limits: Within ankylosing spondylitis blood, a TCR beta motif made up of eight highly homologous variants appeared to be characteristic.

MiXCR, run by TCRdb on the 5' RACE reads, gives a single entry per CDR3 protein. The data show approximately 300,000 distinct CDR3 sequences, roughly 8% seen once. Their cognate antigens are unknown. Sequencing was carried out using blood, either unsorted or a sorted T cell fraction (not recorded which). The receptors here all came from a male donor with ankylosing spondylitis.

The rearrangement uses TRBV5-1 and TRBJ2-3, with TRBD2 matching 11 bases. The V gene's germline CDR1 is SGHRS and CDR2 YFSETQ. Trimming cost V 0 bases and J 3 bases; bases outside gene matches: 3. The CDR3 length is 16 residues. This CDR3 reads CASSLEGLAETDTQYF. CDR3 sequence (DNA): TGCGCCAGCAGCTTGGAGGGACTAGCGGAGACAGATACGCAGTATTTT.

In this sample, this clonotype turned up many times. The rearrangement joins TRBV5-1 to TRBJ1-4, with 10 bases identical to TRBD1. CDR3 length: 15 residues. Per germline, CDR1 SGHRS and CDR2 YFSETQ. V lost 4 bases to trimming and J lost 8 bases; unmatched junction nucleotides: 8. Written as DNA, the CDR3 is TGCGCCAGCAGCCGGACAGGGGGTTTAGAAGAAAAACTGTTTTTT. It specifies CASSRTGGLEEKLFF. The whole variable domain, filled in from reference TRBV5-1 and TRBJ1-4, reads KAGVTQTPRYLIKTRGQQVTLSCSPISGHRSVSWYQQTPGQGLQFLFEYFSETQRNKGNFPGRFSGRQFSNSRSEMNVSTLELGDSALYLCASSRTGGLEEKLFFGSGTQLSVL.